This T cell receptor (beta chain) was found in a study of a mutant IDH1 vaccine in newly diagnosed glioma. The wider study: The treated population exhibited a male proportion of roughly 60%, a female proportion of 37.5%, and a mean age of about 39 years. V12 corresponded to week 35 and V13 to week 47.

CDR1 and CDR2 from the germline V gene are MNHNY and SVGAGI (reference sequence). This CDR3 is built from 15 residues. V was shortened by 2 bases and J by 3 bases, with 13 bases between the two germline ends. This table comes from immunoSEQ multiplex PCR, and its TCRdb copy is limited to in-frame clones, with some not included. The table includes fewer than 70,000 clones, more than 75% detected once. Points on this clone: What it binds is unknown.

As for time point: week 35, safety follow-up. Topical imiquimod was applied with each vaccine dose, which held 300 ug of mutant IDH1 20-mer peptide. Study findings and constraints: Variations in leading peripheral T cell clonotypes appeared to have no connection with pseudoprogression.

Specimen: PBMCs, collected from a glioma patient whose treatment included an IDH1 peptide vaccine. V gene TRBV6-6 combines with J gene TRBJ1-1; TRBD1 might be the D (6 bases). The clonotype was recovered from a man aged 25-40 years with glioma. CDR3 nucleotides: TGTGCCAGCAGTTACCCCGCAGGGGAGGACACTGAAGCTTTCTTT. It codes for CASSYPAGEDTEAFF.